The 30 T cell receptor beta chains in this list originate from one sample, sequenced in a study of shared clonotypes between healthy human individuals. Clones were sequenced by immunoSEQ multiplex PCR, and TCRdb holds only the in-frame ones, with some missing. The sample holds some 1 million clones; about 70% are singletons and the top ten take 1.5%. The sequenced material came from memory CD4+ T cells sorted from blood. Subset denoted: CD45RA-negative fraction. The receptor set was obtained from a man aged 18 to 29 in good health.

The CDR3 sequence is CATSRDGREQYF. The CDR3 DNA follows: TGTGCCACCAGCAGAGATGGGAGGGAGCAGTACTTC. The chain couples TRBV15 to TRBJ2-7; maybe TRBD2 (6 bases). Germline CDR1 reads LNHNV; CDR2 reads YYDKDF (reference sequence). This CDR3 region has 12 residues. The V end lost 0 bases, the J end lost 7 bases, and 7 bases lay between the germline ends.

V and J are TRBV2 and TRBJ2-7; D is unresolved. V dropped 2 bases and J dropped 2 bases, with 10 bases sitting between them. The germline gives CDR1 SNHLY, CDR2 FYNNEI. This CDR3 contains 14 residues. The CDR3 DNA reads as TGTGCCAGCAGTGAAAGGCACGGAACCTACGAGCAGTACTTC. Translation gives CASSERHGTYEQYF.

The chain couples TRBV7-2 to TRBJ2-1; maybe TRBD2 (6 bases). V gave up 0 bases and J gave up 6 bases, with 12 bases separating them. The germline V gene has CDR1 SGHTA and CDR2 FQGNSA. There are 15 residues in the CDR3. This chain's CDR3 is CASSLAGRLSNEQFF. Here the CDR3 DNA reads TGTGCCAGCAGCTTAGCGGGGAGGCTTAGCAATGAGCAGTTCTTC.

This clone was seen at least ten times. V is TRBV5-4 and J is TRBJ1-2, with D unclear. Germline values: CDR1 SGHNT, CDR2 YYREEE (reference sequence). Trimming stripped 4 bases from V and 6 bases from J, with 22 bases between. CDR3 length: 16 residues. The CDR3 DNA reads as TGTGCCAGCAGCCCGCGGGATCTATGGATCCAGAATGGCTACACCTTC. This gives the protein CASSPRDLWIQNGYTF.

V usage is TRBV9 and J usage is TRBJ1-1; TRBD1 matches at 9 bases. The CDR3 length is 15 residues. With 0 bases clipped from V and 5 bases from J, the junction kept 5 bases outside the gene matches. Looked up from germline, CDR1 is SGDLS and CDR2 is YYNGEE. CDR3 DNA sequence: TGTGCCAGCAGCGTAGTGACAGGGGGGATGACTGAAGCTTTCTTT. Translating it yields CASSVVTGGMTEAFF.

This clone turned up a few times. In DNA, the CDR3 is TGTGCCAGCAGTTTAGGGCAGTTCGGGACTGAAGCTTTCTTT. Protein sequence: CASSLGQFGTEAFF. The chain carries TRBV27 and TRBJ1-1; D is unresolved. The CDR3 extends over 14 amino acids. Per the germline V gene, CDR1 is MNHEY and CDR2 is SMNVEV (reference sequence). With 2 bases removed from V and 5 bases from J, the gap between germline ends came to 12 bases.

This chain links TRBV7-6 with TRBJ2-7; TRBD2 aligns across 8 bases. From germline, CDR1 is SGHVS and CDR2 FNYEAQ. The V and J ends lost 5 bases and 3 bases, in that order; junction bases with no gene match: 9. The CDR3 sequence is 15 residues long. The CDR3 DNA follows: TGTGCCAGCAGCCCGGGGGGGCAGGCCCACTACGAGCAGTACTTC. It codes for CASSPGGQAHYEQYF.

With regard to this clone: The sample contains more than one DNA sequence encoding this CDR3. The rearrangement uses TRBV9 and TRBJ1-1; D is possibly TRBD1 (5 bases). Germline V gene data show CDR1 as SGDLS and CDR2 as YYNGEE. The CDR3 is 14 residues long. V was trimmed by 2 bases and J by 0 bases, leaving 8 bases between them. The CDR3 bases are TGTGCCAGCAGCGTGGGGCCTATGAACACTGAAGCTTTCTTT. Translated, it gives CASSVGPMNTEAFF.

This chain uses TRBV2 with TRBJ2-5, with 8 positions matching TRBD2. V shed 8 bases and J 4 bases; nucleotides not matched to a gene: 3. In germline, CDR1 is SNHLY, CDR2 FYNNEI. The CDR3 sequence is 12 residues long. The CDR3 sequence: CASCRGGETQYF. In DNA, the CDR3 is TGTGCCAGCTGCCGGGGGGGAGAGACCCAGTACTTC.

The chain joins TRBV19 to TRBJ2-3, with 7 bases matching TRBD1. The germline gives CDR1 LNHDA, CDR2 SQIVND (reference sequence). Unmatched junction bases numbered 10, after V lost 5 bases and J lost 8 bases. The CDR3 totals 14 residues. The CDR3 DNA reads as TGTGCCAGTAGTGAACAGGGGTTTGAGGGTACGCAGTATTTT. This translates into CASSEQGFEGTQYF.

The rearrangement links TRBV25-1 to TRBJ2-1; perhaps TRBD1 as D (5 bases). The germline CDR1 and CDR2 sequences are MGHDK and SYGVNS. V was trimmed by 10 bases and J by 9 bases, leaving 25 bases between them. The CDR3 consists of 15 residues. The CDR3 DNA reads TGTGCCACCGCGACTCAGGGATCCGTTAAGGTTGAGCAGTTCTTC. It encodes CATATQGSVKVEQFF.

V and J are TRBV18 and TRBJ1-5, with D possibly matching TRBD1 (5 bases). Per germline, CDR1 KGHSH and CDR2 LQKENI. V lost 5 bases, J lost 9 bases, and 23 bases lay in between. There are 16 residues in the CDR3. CDR3 coding DNA: TGTGCCAGCTCAGGTCGGGACGCTCATACGGGATCGCCCCAGCATTTT. As protein: CASSGRDAHTGSPQHF.

The chain employs TRBV30 and TRBJ1-2; 11 bases align to TRBD1. With V trimmed by 2 bases and J by 3 bases, 5 bases remained unmatched. The CDR3 spans 15 residues. Germline loops: CDR1 GTSNPN, CDR2 SVGIG (reference sequence). The CDR3 spells CAWSSQDRGHYGYTF. Written as DNA, the CDR3 is TGTGCCTGGAGTAGCCAGGACAGGGGGCACTATGGCTACACCTTC.

This clone came up once. This chain uses TRBV9 with TRBJ1-1; TRBD1 matches 8 bases. The trim removed 4 bases at V and 4 bases at J, leaving 9 bases unmatched. This CDR3 is built from 15 residues. The germline CDR1 and CDR2 sequences are SGDLS and YYNGEE. DNA of the CDR3: TGTGCCAGCAGCTTTCAGGACAGGGCGGGCACTGAAGCTTTCTTT. Its protein product is CASSFQDRAGTEAFF.

The genes are TRBV4-2 and TRBJ1-4; TRBD1 matches at 9 bases. Trimming removed 1 base from V and 7 bases from J; junction bases left unmatched: 10. CDR3 length: 17 amino acids. The germline V gene has CDR1 LGHNA and CDR2 YNFKEQ. The CDR3 sequence: CASSQVQGAGWVEKLFF. In nucleotides, the CDR3 is TGTGCCAGCAGCCAAGTACAGGGGGCGGGGTGGGTTGAAAAACTGTTTTTT.

The sample holds a few counts of this clone. The V and J genes are TRBV5-6 and TRBJ1-1; D might be TRBD1 (5 bases). This CDR3 region has 12 residues. The V end was cut by 4 bases, the J end by 8 bases, with 12 bases between. Germline loops: CDR1 SGHDT, CDR2 YYEEEE. Written as DNA, the CDR3 is TGTGCCAGCAGCCGTTCCAGGGAAGAAGCTTTCTTT. Its translation is CASSRSREEAFF.

Here the CDR3 DNA reads TGTGCCAGCAGTTACGAGGGGCTGGGGAGAGGCTACACCTTC. This codes for CASSYEGLGRGYTF. V usage is TRBV6-5 and J usage is TRBJ1-2; weak D call: TRBD1 (5 bases). This CDR3 has 14 residues. From germline, CDR1 is MNHEY and CDR2 SVGAGI. V shed 2 bases and J shed 8 bases, with 15 bases lying between them.

This clone was seen more than once but under ten times. This chain links TRBV7-8 with TRBJ2-5; 12 nucleotides agree with TRBD2. CDR3 length: 17 amino acids. With V trimmed by 1 base and J by 4 bases, 7 bases remained unmatched. Germline CDR1 and CDR2: SGHVS and FQNEAQ. The CDR3 region has the DNA TGTGCCAGCAGCTTAGTCGGCGGACTAGCGGGGCGAGAGACCCAGTACTTC. Translating it yields CASSLVGGLAGRETQYF.

V and J are TRBV18 and TRBJ1-5, with D tentatively TRBD1 (5 bases). Trimming removed 5 bases at V and 6 bases at J, with 17 bases between. CDR1 KGHSH and CDR2 LQKENI come from the germline V gene. The CDR3 length is 15 residues. This CDR3 is CASSAIQGYGQPQHF. Written as DNA, the CDR3 is TGTGCCAGCTCAGCAATTCAGGGTTATGGTCAGCCCCAGCATTTT.

This chain links TRBV18 with TRBJ2-2; the D is unclear. The CDR3 has 14 amino acids. With 3 bases removed from V and 5 bases from J, the gap between germline ends came to 10 bases. The germline CDR1 and CDR2 sequences are KGHSH and LQKENI. The CDR3 DNA follows: TGTGCCAGCTCACCGGACCAAAGAACCGGGGAGCTGTTTTTT. It yields the protein CASSPDQRTGELFF.

This clone was counted once. This chain joins TRBV10-3 and TRBJ2-7, with 9 bases fitting TRBD1. The CDR3 consists of 14 residues. J gave up 3 bases and V 4 bases, and 4 bases lay outside the gene matches. In germline, CDR1 is ENHRY, CDR2 SYGVKD. CDR3 amino acids: CAISGQGEVYEQYF. The CDR3 DNA reads TGTGCCATCAGTGGACAGGGGGAAGTCTACGAGCAGTACTTC.

Here the CDR3 reads CAWRWREGVSYEQYF. The CDR3 DNA follows: TGTGCCTGGAGATGGCGGGAGGGTGTGTCCTACGAGCAGTACTTC. The chain joins TRBV30 to TRBJ2-7; TRBD2 matches at 9 bases. V was pared by 3 bases and J by 1 base, with 7 bases of the junction left unmatched. The CDR3 contains 15 residues. Germline loops: CDR1 GTSNPN, CDR2 SVGIG (reference sequence).

Concerning this clone itself: Given a far larger clone just one base away, this is likely a sequencing read error. This sample also contains other DNA sequences that code for the same CDR3. The chain uses TRBV30 and TRBJ1-1; no definite D call. Germline V gene sequence: CDR1 GTSNPN, CDR2 SVGIG (reference sequence). The CDR3 runs to 15 residues. In DNA, the CDR3 is TGTGCCTGGAGTGTAGTGGTGCCAATGAACACTGAAGCCTTCTTT. This sequence encodes CAWSVVVPMNTEAFF.

The chain couples TRBV2 to TRBJ1-4; 10 bases are a match to TRBD1. The CDR3 consists of 14 residues. Germline V gives CDR1 SNHLY, CDR2 FYNNEI. J was trimmed by 6 bases and V by 6 bases; bases with no gene match: 4. CDR3 amino acids: CASRTGTGDEKLFF. The CDR3 nucleotides read TGTGCCAGCAGGACCGGGACAGGGGATGAAAAACTGTTTTTT.

The J gene is TRBJ2-1, the V gene TRBV10-2, with unresolved D. Germline assignment: CDR1 WSHSY and CDR2 SAAADI. The length of the CDR3 is 13 residues. Trimming pared 5 bases from V and 4 bases from J, leaving 9 bases between. The DNA of the CDR3 is TGCGCCAGCAGTCCGGACGTATACAATGAGCAGTTCTTC. Protein sequence: CASSPDVYNEQFF.

CDR3 region: CASSQGGNNRGNEKLFF. CDR3 DNA sequence: TGTGCCAGCAGTCAGGGAGGCAATAACCGCGGTAATGAAAAACTGTTTTTT. The chain recombines TRBV5-4 with TRBJ1-4; possible D gene TRBD1, 5 bases. Germline CDR1 is SGHNT and CDR2 is YYREEE (reference sequence). The CDR3 length is 17 residues. Trimming pared 5 bases from V and 4 bases from J, leaving 21 bases between.

This clone was counted a few times. In the same sample, other DNA sequences code for this CDR3. The V and J genes are TRBV5-6 and TRBJ1-3; D is unclear. This CDR3 region has 14 residues. V shed 1 base and J shed 0 bases, with 5 bases lying between them. The germline V gene has CDR1 SGHDT and CDR2 YYEEEE. This CDR3 is CASSLPNSGNTIYF. CDR3 DNA sequence: TGTGCCAGCAGCTTGCCCAACTCTGGAAACACCATATATTTT.

The chain uses TRBV2 and TRBJ1-5; 7 bases align to TRBD1. The CDR3 runs to 17 residues. Trimming at V came to 5 bases and at J to 1 base, leaving 11 bases not matched to a gene. CDR1 and CDR2 from the germline V gene are SNHLY and FYNNEI. The CDR3: CASSLLRDRLSNQPQHF. The CDR3 DNA is TGTGCCAGCAGTTTACTTCGGGACAGACTGAGCAATCAGCCCCAGCATTTT.

About this clone itself: Other DNA sequences in the sample encode the same CDR3. The rearrangement uses TRBV28 and TRBJ1-2, with D tentatively TRBD1 (6 bases). Germline V gene sequence: CDR1 MDHEN, CDR2 SYDVKM. The CDR3 length is 13 residues. Trimming took 3 bases from V and 4 from J, leaving 9 bases between them. The CDR3 DNA follows: TGTGCCAGCAGTTTCAGGGGACCCTATGGCTACACCTTC. This translates into CASSFRGPYGYTF.

The CDR3 region has the DNA TGTGCCAGCAGTTCCCAGATGGGGTCTATGTCGGGAAACACCATATATTTT. Protein: CASSSQMGSMSGNTIYF. The chain links TRBV2 to TRBJ1-3; D ambiguous. The length of the CDR3 is 17 residues. The germline V and J ends were trimmed by 5 bases and 4 bases, with 21 bases remaining between them. Germline CDR1 SNHLY, CDR2 FYNNEI.